These 23 T cell receptor beta chains were sequenced from one sample in a study of cytomegalovirus exposure and HLA in healthy donors. Vbeta (60) and Jbeta (13) primers were used in the PCR. Clones were sequenced by immunoSEQ multiplex PCR, and TCRdb holds only the in-frame ones, with some missing. The sample lists about 160,000 clones; over 80% were seen once. Sequenced sample: PBMCs. These receptors came from a man aged 45 to 65 in good health and CMV-seropositive.

V usage is TRBV6-1 and J usage is TRBJ2-2; 8 nucleotides match TRBD2. The CDR3 contains 15 residues. Germline V gene lookup returns CDR1 MNHNS and CDR2 SASEGT. V was clipped by 6 bases and J by 0 bases; unmatched bases: 3. DNA for the CDR3: TGTGCCAGCAGACTTAGCGGGACGAACACCGGGGAGCTGTTTTTT. This translates into CASRLSGTNTGELFF.

V and J are TRBV5-4 and TRBJ2-5; no reliable D call. This CDR3 is built from 15 residues. V lost 0 bases and J lost 1, with 10 bases in between. In germline, CDR1 is SGHNT, CDR2 YYREEE (reference sequence). DNA of the CDR3: TGTGCCAGCAGCTTGGTCTCCCAACTCCAAGAGACCCAGTACTTC. This codes for CASSLVSQLQETQYF.

The chain recombines TRBV5-6 with TRBJ1-3; TRBD1 aligns across 7 bases. This CDR3 has 16 residues. Germline V gene lookup returns CDR1 SGHDT and CDR2 YYEEEE. V lost 4 bases and J lost 5; bases outside the gene matches: 12. The CDR3 DNA sequence: TGTGCCAGCAGCGGCGAACAGGGGCGTCTAAGAAACACCATATATTTT. It yields the protein CASSGEQGRLRNTIYF.

This clone has a handful of counts. The chain employs TRBV5-5 and TRBJ2-7, with 9 positions matching TRBD1. From germline, CDR1 is SGHKS and CDR2 YYEKEE (reference sequence). Trimming cost V 6 bases and J 0 bases; bases outside gene matches: 10. This CDR3 is 16 amino acids long. The CDR3 nucleotides are TGTGCCAGCACCCCCCTGCCGGGACAGGGCTCCTACGAGCAGTACTTC. This translates into CASTPLPGQGSYEQYF.

This clone was recorded a few times. J is TRBJ2-1 and V is TRBV7-8, with 10 bases that match TRBD2. The germline V gene has CDR1 SGHVS and CDR2 FQNEAQ. The ends lost 0 bases at V and 8 bases at J; junction bases unmatched: 7. There are 16 residues in the CDR3. The CDR3 protein is CASSLASLAGADEQFF. DNA of the CDR3: TGTGCCAGCAGCTTAGCATCTCTAGCGGGGGCCGATGAGCAGTTCTTC.

This chain uses TRBV5-1 with TRBJ1-3, with D hard to call. V was cut by 4 bases and J by 2 bases, with 22 bases left in between. Germline CDR1 reads SGHRS; CDR2 reads YFSETQ. CDR3 length: 18 amino acids. The CDR3, as DNA: TGCGCCAGCAGCCGAACGACAAAACGACAAACCCCTGGAAACACCATATATTTT. Encoded protein: CASSRTTKRQTPGNTIYF.

The chain links TRBV4-2 to TRBJ1-6; tentative D call: TRBD1 (5 bases). The CDR3 spans 18 residues. Trimming removed 0 bases from V and 8 bases from J, with 20 bases in between. Germline V gives CDR1 LGHNA, CDR2 YNFKEQ. CDR3 region: CASSQDRRGYRFDSPLHF. As DNA, the CDR3 is TGTGCCAGCAGCCAAGATAGAAGGGGCTACAGGTTCGATTCACCCCTCCACTTT.

The genes are TRBV28 and TRBJ1-6; D perhaps matches TRBD1 (5 bases). The CDR3 consists of 18 residues. V was clipped by 4 bases and J by 0 bases, with 16 bases between them. The germline V gene encodes CDR1 MDHEN and CDR2 SYDVKM. The CDR3 region has the DNA TGTGCCAGCAGTTCAGGAGGGGACGCGAGCTCCTATAATTCACCCCTCCACTTT. It encodes CASSSGGDASSYNSPLHF.

The chain uses TRBV2 and TRBJ2-1; no definite D call. The CDR3 sequence is 12 residues long. Trimming pared 6 bases from V and 5 bases from J, leaving 8 bases between. The germline V gene encodes CDR1 SNHLY and CDR2 FYNNEI. The CDR3 sequence: CASSDQDNEQFF. The CDR3 DNA follows: TGTGCCAGCAGCGACCAGGACAATGAGCAGTTCTTC.

V gene TRBV30 combines with J gene TRBJ2-5; D is unresolved. CDR1 and CDR2 from the germline V gene are GTSNPN and SVGIG (reference sequence). Trimming cost V 3 bases and J 4 bases, with 12 bases left between them. The length of the CDR3 is 13 residues. The CDR3 loop is CAWSREERETQYF. The CDR3 DNA reads as TGTGCCTGGAGCAGAGAGGAAAGAGAGACCCAGTACTTC.

This clone was seen only once. The gene calls are TRBV5-1 and TRBJ2-3; TRBD1 matches at 9 bases. The CDR3 covers 17 residues. Germline loops: CDR1 SGHRS, CDR2 YFSETQ. V shed 0 bases and J 4 bases; nucleotides not matched to a gene: 9. CDR3 nucleotide sequence: TGCGCCAGCAGCTTGGCCGCACGGACAGGGGACCCAGATACGCAGTATTTT. As protein: CASSLAARTGDPDTQYF.

V is TRBV14 and J is TRBJ2-2, with TRBD1 as a possible D gene (5 bases). Germline assignment: CDR1 SGHDN and CDR2 FVKESK. Trimming pared 5 bases from V and 5 bases from J, leaving 15 bases between. This CDR3 spans 15 amino acids. CDR3 bases: TGTGCCAGCAGCTTAGACAGCGCTGGAACCGGGGAGCTGTTTTTT. Its protein product is CASSLDSAGTGELFF.

This chain links TRBV19 with TRBJ1-4; maybe TRBD1 (5 bases). The V end was cut by 3 bases, the J end by 12 bases, with 11 bases between. Germline assignment: CDR1 LNHDA and CDR2 SQIVND (reference sequence). The CDR3 contains 12 residues. The CDR3: CASSIFTGELFF. The CDR3 region has the DNA TGTGCCAGTAGTATTTTTACGGGGGAACTGTTTTTT. The full variable domain, in which reference TRBV19 and TRBJ1-4 provide the parts outside the CDR3, is DGGITQSPKYLFRKEGQNVTLSCEQNLNHDAMYWYRQDPGQGLRLIYYSQIVNDFQKGDIAEGYSVSREKKESFPLTVTSAQKNPTAFYLCASSIFTGELFFGSGTQLSVL.

The chain has TRBV19 and TRBJ1-5; 9 positions match TRBD1. Trimming removed 8 bases from V and 5 bases from J; junction bases left unmatched: 4. Germline V gene lookup returns CDR1 LNHDA and CDR2 SQIVND (reference sequence). This CDR3 comprises 13 residues. CDR3 amino acids: CASVRDRDQPQHF. The CDR3 nucleotides read TGTGCCAGTGTCCGGGACAGGGATCAGCCCCAGCATTTT.

The chain carries TRBV28 and TRBJ2-2; the match to TRBD2 covers 15 bases. Germline loops: CDR1 MDHEN, CDR2 SYDVKM. V gave up 2 bases and J gave up 10 bases; unmatched junction bases: 5. The CDR3 has 16 amino acids. In DNA, the CDR3 is TGTGCCAGCAGTTTAGGACTAGCGGGGGGGCCTGTGGAGCTGTTTTTT. This sequence encodes CASSLGLAGGPVELFF.

In regard to this clone: The junction shows a germline mismatch at one end, possibly a read error. The chain combines TRBV2 with TRBJ1-1; 7 bases are a match to TRBD1. The CDR3 spans 14 residues. CDR1 and CDR2 from the germline V gene are SNHLY and FYNNEI. DNA for the CDR3: TGTGCCAGCAGTGACAGGGGGTCGAGCACTGAAGCTTCCTTT. Residues: CASSDRGSSTEASF.

V gene TRBV27 combines with J gene TRBJ2-3; 8 nucleotides align to TRBD2. V lost 4 bases and J lost 0; bases outside the gene matches: 3. CDR1 MNHEY and CDR2 SMNVEV come from the germline V gene (reference sequence). The CDR3 is 15 amino acids. CDR3 in amino acids: CASSSRGASTDTQYF. For the CDR3, the DNA is TGTGCCAGCAGTTCGCGGGGGGCGAGCACAGATACGCAGTATTTT.

The sample holds one count of this clone. This chain joins TRBV5-1 and TRBJ2-7; D might be TRBD1 (6 bases). CDR1 is SGHRS, CDR2 YFSETQ, per germline. V shed 0 bases and J shed 2 bases, with 12 bases lying between them. This CDR3 has 15 residues. CDR3 sequence: CASSLVTGSTYEQYF. In DNA, the CDR3 is TGCGCCAGCAGCTTGGTTACAGGGTCGACCTACGAGCAGTACTTC.

The chain uses TRBV7-2 and TRBJ1-1; 9 nucleotides align to TRBD1. Germline CDR1 SGHTA, CDR2 FQGNSA. The CDR3 is 15 residues long. The junction had 5 bases not matched to a gene; V was cut back by 5 bases and J by 1 base. The CDR3 region is CASSPRGQGNTEAFF. Written as DNA, the CDR3 is TGTGCCAGCAGCCCCCGGGGACAGGGGAACACTGAAGCTTTCTTT.

The chain combines TRBV7-3 with TRBJ2-2; perhaps TRBD2 as D (5 bases). Germline lookup yields CDR1 SGHTA and CDR2 FQGTGA. V shed 4 bases and J shed 0 bases, with 9 bases lying between them. The CDR3 has 15 amino acids. The CDR3 region is CASSSTGANTGELFF. For the CDR3, the DNA is TGTGCCAGCAGCTCCACCGGGGCGAACACCGGGGAGCTGTTTTTT.

This chain joins TRBV5-6 and TRBJ2-2, with a possible D match to TRBD1 (5 bases). Trimming took 5 bases from V and 6 from J, leaving 17 bases between them. The germline V gene encodes CDR1 SGHDT and CDR2 YYEEEE. The CDR3 loop spans 15 amino acids. The CDR3 bases are TGTGCCAGCAGTATGACCTCCAGGGATGCCGGGGAGCTGTTTTTT. Encoded protein: CASSMTSRDAGELFF.

The chain carries TRBV29-1 and TRBJ1-5; 12 bases align to TRBD1. This CDR3 region has 14 residues. Germline V gene lookup returns CDR1 SQVTM and CDR2 ANQGSEA. With V trimmed by 6 bases and J by 1 base, 1 base remained unmatched. The CDR3 protein is CSVGQGASNQPQHF. Here the CDR3 DNA reads TGCAGCGTGGGACAGGGGGCGAGCAATCAGCCCCAGCATTTT.

The CDR3 protein is CSAVIRGGQPQHF. The CDR3 nucleotides are TGCAGCGCGGTGATAAGGGGAGGTCAGCCCCAGCATTTT. The chain carries TRBV29-1 and TRBJ1-5; TRBD1 is a possible D gene (5 bases). The CDR3 covers 13 residues. Trimming took off 7 bases at V and 6 bases at J, with 16 bases between the two ends. Per germline, CDR1 SQVTM and CDR2 ANQGSEA.